This TCR beta chain is drawn from a study of blood T cell repertoires in COVID-19. The length of the CDR3 is 15 residues. Germline CDR1 reads SGDLS; CDR2 reads YYNGEE. The V and J ends lost 3 bases and 9 bases, in that order; junction bases with no gene match: 15. Study processing details: It was from reference gene primer amplification that nucleated cell counts were estimated. Clones were sequenced by immunoSEQ multiplex PCR, and TCRdb holds only the in-frame ones, with some missing. V, J and clone size reflect that table, while D and trimming were determined from the DNA. The data hold a few hundred thousand clones, with nearly 90% observed a single time.

The V gene is TRBV9, the J gene TRBJ2-7, with 7 bases identical to TRBD1. Sequenced input: PBMCs or T cells enriched from blood (not recorded which). This TCR was recovered from a woman aged 50 to 60 who had been exposed to COVID-19. CDR3 residues: CASSAIPTHRTGQYF. The CDR3 DNA reads as TGTGCCAGCAGCGCAATACCAACCCATCGGACAGGGCAGTACTTC. The complete variable domain, with remaining parts taken from reference TRBV9 and TRBJ2-7, reads DSGVTQTPKHLITATGQRVTLRCSPRSGDLSVYWYQQSLDQGLQFLIQYYNGEERAKGNILERFSAQQFPDLHSELNLSSLELGDSALYFCASSAIPTHRTGQYFGPGTRLTVT.